The TCR beta chain described here comes from a study of blood T cell repertoires in COVID-19. Study at large: Donors in the United States, Italy and Spain gave samples during acute or convalescent COVID-19. From T cells, B-cell-depleted T cells, or PBMCs came the material, which was cDNA or gDNA.

Per the original methods: Estimation of nucleated cell counts relied on the amplification of reference gene primers. The data were produced by immunoSEQ multiplex PCR, yet TCRdb's version contains in-frame clones alone and is incomplete. That table is the source of V, J and clone size, and D and trimming were worked out from the DNA. Of 30,000 to 40,000 clones listed, approximately 71% are singletons. CDR3 size: 15 residues. With 7 bases removed from V and 4 bases from J, the gap between germline ends came to 16 bases. Germline V gene sequence: CDR1 LNHDA, CDR2 SQIVND (reference sequence). The table lists this clone with a few counts.

The chain has TRBV19 and TRBJ2-2; D unclear. The sequenced sample was peripheral blood. The TCR was taken from a human donor in a cohort sampled during active COVID-19. The DNA for the CDR3 is TGTGCCAGTATCGGGTCCCGTCCATTCACCGGGGAGCTGTTTTTT. Its protein product is CASIGSRPFTGELFF.